The T cell receptor (beta chain) under discussion was sequenced for a study of T cell responses to AZD1222 COVID-19 vaccine. Clones were read by immunoSEQ multiplex PCR, and TCRdb kept only the in-frame ones, dropping some. The repertoire holds about 140,000 clones, with nearly 95% as singletons. Study observations and caveats: Possibly, clonal diversity was underestimated; donors were largely white British and included more females. Increased Spike-specific TCR breadth and depth were observed after two AZD1222 doses.

Per germline, CDR1 LGHDT and CDR2 YNNKEL (reference sequence). CDR3 length equals 16 residues. The junction had 6 bases not matched to a gene; V was cut back by 4 bases and J by 1 base. About this clone: Its antigen is not known.

The V gene is TRBV3-1 (or the pseudogene TRBV3-2), the J gene TRBJ2-3, with TRBD2 matching 9 bases. The specimen was peripheral blood, collected on day 0 of AZD1222 vaccination. The source is an adult in good health. CDR3 loop: CASSPFSGSGTDTQYF. CDR3 in DNA: TGTGCCAGCAGCCCCTTTAGCGGGAGTGGCACAGATACGCAGTATTTT.